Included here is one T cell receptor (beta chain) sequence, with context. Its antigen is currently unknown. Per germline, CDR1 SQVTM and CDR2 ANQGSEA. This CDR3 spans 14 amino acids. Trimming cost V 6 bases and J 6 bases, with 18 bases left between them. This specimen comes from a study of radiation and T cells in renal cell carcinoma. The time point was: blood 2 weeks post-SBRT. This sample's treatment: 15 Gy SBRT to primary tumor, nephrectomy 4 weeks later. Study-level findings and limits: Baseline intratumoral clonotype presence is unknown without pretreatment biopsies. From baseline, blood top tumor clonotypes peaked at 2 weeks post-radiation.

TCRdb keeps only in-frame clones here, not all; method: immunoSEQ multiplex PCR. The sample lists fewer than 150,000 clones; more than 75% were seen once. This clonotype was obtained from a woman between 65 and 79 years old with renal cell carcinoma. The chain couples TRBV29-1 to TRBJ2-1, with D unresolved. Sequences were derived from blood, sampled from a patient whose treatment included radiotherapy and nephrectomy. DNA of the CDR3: TGCAGCGTCAACCCAGGAAGCGCCCTCAATGAGCAGTTCTTC. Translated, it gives CSVNPGSALNEQFF.